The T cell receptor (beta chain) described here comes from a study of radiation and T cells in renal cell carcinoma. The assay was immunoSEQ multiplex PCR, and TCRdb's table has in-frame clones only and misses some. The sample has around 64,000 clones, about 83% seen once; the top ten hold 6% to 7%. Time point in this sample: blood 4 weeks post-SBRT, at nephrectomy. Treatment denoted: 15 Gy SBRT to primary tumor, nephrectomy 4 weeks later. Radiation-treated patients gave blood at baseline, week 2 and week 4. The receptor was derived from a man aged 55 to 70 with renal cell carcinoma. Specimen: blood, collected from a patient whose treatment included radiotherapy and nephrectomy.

In DNA, the CDR3 is TGTGCCTGGAGCGAAGACTCACCCTATGGCTACACCTTC. Encoded protein: CAWSEDSPYGYTF. This chain connects TRBV30 to TRBJ1-2; D gene uncertain. Germline V CDR1 and CDR2: GTSNPN, SVGIG (reference sequence). V lost 3 bases, J lost 4 bases, and 12 bases lay in between. The length of the CDR3 is 13 residues.